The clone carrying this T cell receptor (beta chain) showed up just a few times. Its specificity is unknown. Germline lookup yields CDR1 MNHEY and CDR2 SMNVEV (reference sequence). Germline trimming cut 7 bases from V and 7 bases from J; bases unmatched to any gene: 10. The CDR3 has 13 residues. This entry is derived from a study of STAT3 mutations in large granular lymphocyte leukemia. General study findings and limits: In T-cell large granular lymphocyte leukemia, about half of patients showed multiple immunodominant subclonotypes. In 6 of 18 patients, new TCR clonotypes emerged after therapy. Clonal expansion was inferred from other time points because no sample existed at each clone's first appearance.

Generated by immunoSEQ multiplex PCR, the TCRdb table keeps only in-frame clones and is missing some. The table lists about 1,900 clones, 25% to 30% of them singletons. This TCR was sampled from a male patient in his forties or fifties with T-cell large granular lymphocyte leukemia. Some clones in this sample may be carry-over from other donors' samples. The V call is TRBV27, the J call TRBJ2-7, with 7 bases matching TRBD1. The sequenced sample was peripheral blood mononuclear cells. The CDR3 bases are TGTGCCAGCACCACAACGAGACAGGGTGAGCAGTACTTC. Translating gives CASTTTRQGEQYF.